This T cell receptor (beta chain) was captured by sequencing in a study of neurological immune-mediated disorders. Indicated time point: longitudinal time-point 1 (baseline). This clonotype occurred many times. Trimming removed 3 bases at V and 4 bases at J, with 20 bases between. This CDR3 is built from 17 residues. CDR1 is SGDLS and CDR2 is YYNGEE in the germline V gene. TCRdb reprocessed the 5' RACE reads with MiXCR, giving one entry per CDR3 protein. The table shows approximately 53,000 distinct CDR3 sequences, with roughly 10% occurring only once. The TCR was taken from a woman in her thirties or forties in good health. The chain has TRBV9 and TRBJ2-1; D possibly matches TRBD1 or TRBD2 (6 bases each). Sequences were obtained from PBMCs. The CDR3 sequence: CASSEGWGASLYNEQFF. The DNA for the CDR3 is TGTGCCAGCAGCGAAGGATGGGGGGCCTCACTTTACAATGAGCAGTTCTTC.